The rows below give T cell receptor beta chains drawn from one sample of a study of cytomegalovirus exposure and HLA in healthy donors. Assay: immunoSEQ multiplex PCR; the TCRdb copy retains only in-frame clones and omits some. Of approximately 150,000 clones detected, about 80% appear once; the ten largest clones hold over 13%. The sample consisted of PBMCs. Receptors were obtained from a woman in her 40s in good health and CMV-seronegative. Each CDR3 is given with its conserved first and last residue. A D gene is named only where the DNA matches it firmly. The size entry is marked missing in some rows and otherwise reads once, few, many or a size class.

V gene	CDR3 length	J gene	clone size	D gene	CDR3 DNA	CDR3 protein
TRBV5-6	16	TRBJ1-2	-	TRBD1	TGTGCCAGCAGCCCCCCGACGACAGGGGGCGGTTATGGCTACACCTTC	CASSPPTTGGGYGYTF
TRBV11-2	13	TRBJ2-5	-	TRBD2	TGTGCCAGCAGCTTGGGGGGGGAAGAGACCCAGTACTTC	CASSLGGEETQYF
TRBV6-1	14	TRBJ1-5	-	-	TGTGCCAGCAGCGAACTGAGAAGCAATCAGCCCCAGCATTTT	CASSELRSNQPQHF
TRBV2	12	TRBJ2-3	-	-	TGTGCCAGCAGTCTAACGGAGGATACGCAGTATTTT	CASSLTEDTQYF
TRBV7-9	16	TRBJ1-1	-	-	TGTGCCAGCAGCTTACTCGCACAGCCTGGTGAGACTGAAGCTTTCTTT	CASSLLAQPGETEAFF
TRBV5-3	16	TRBJ2-1	-	-	TGTGCCAGAAGCTTGTCGGGGGACCGCTCCTACAATGAGCAGTTCTTC	CARSLSGDRSYNEQFF
TRBV7-9	16	TRBJ1-1	-	TRBD1	TGTGCCAGCAGCTTAGATGACAGGGCCCTTATCCCTGAAGCTTTCTTT	CASSLDDRALIPEAFF
TRBV9	15	TRBJ2-3	-	TRBD2	TGTGCCAGCAGCGCGCTAGCGGGGGACACAGATACGCAGTATTTT	CASSALAGDTDTQYF
TRBV4-3	17	TRBJ2-1	-	TRBD2	TGCGCCAGCAGCCAAGATAAACTGAGCGGGGGTTACAATGAGCAGTTCTTC	CASSQDKLSGGYNEQFF
TRBV2	14	TRBJ2-2	-	TRBD2	TGTGCCAGCAACGCGGGGGGGAACACCGGGGAGCTGTTTTTT	CASNAGGNTGELFF
TRBV19	14	TRBJ2-7	-	TRBD1	TGTGCCAGTAGTGACAGGGTAGGTCCCTACGAGCAGTACTTC	CASSDRVGPYEQYF
TRBV4-3	17	TRBJ2-1	-	TRBD2	TGCGCCAGCAGCTCTTGGGGGAGCGGGGGGTTGGGGAATGAGCAGTTCTTC	CASSSWGSGGLGNEQFF
TRBV4-1	16	TRBJ2-5	-	-	TGCGCCAGCAGCCAAGAATCCATTGGGGAGCCAGAGACCCAGTACTTC	CASSQESIGEPETQYF
TRBV10-3	15	TRBJ2-1	-	-	TGTGCCATCACCGTTGGGGGACAAGGGCACAATGAGCAGTTCTTC	CAITVGGQGHNEQFF
TRBV9	18	TRBJ1-6	-	-	TGTGCCAGCAGCGACCATGGCAGGGCGAGCTCCTATAATTCACCCCTCCACTTT	CASSDHGRASSYNSPLHF
TRBV7-3	15	TRBJ2-1	-	-	TGTGCCAGCAGTTCTAATCTAGGCTCCTACAATGAGCAGTTCTTC	CASSSNLGSYNEQFF
TRBV28	16	TRBJ2-1	-	-	TGTGCCAGCAGTCCCGCCGGAGCGGACCAATATAATGAGCAGTTCTTC	CASSPAGADQYNEQFF
TRBV11-2	12	TRBJ2-7	-	-	TGTGCCAGCAGCTTAGTGAGGAGTATGCAGTACTTC	CASSLVRSMQYF
TRBV5-1	13	TRBJ2-1	-	-	TGCGCCAGCAGCTCCCTCCGGTCCAATGAGCAGTTCTTC	CASSSLRSNEQFF
TRBV27	15	TRBJ2-1	once	TRBD2	TGTGCCAGCCCGACTAGCGGGAGTGAGGGTAATGAGCAGTTCTTC	CASPTSGSEGNEQFF
TRBV7-9	14	TRBJ1-3	few	-	TGTGCCAGCAGCCCAACAGGGTCGGGAAACACCATATATTTT	CASSPTGSGNTIYF
TRBV15	15	TRBJ2-1	-	TRBD1	TGTGCCACCAGCGCAAGGGGGCGCATAGACAATGAGCAGTTCTTC	CATSARGRIDNEQFF
TRBV11-3	15	TRBJ2-2	-	-	TGTGCCAGCAGCTTAGTTGCGGGGACCACCGGGGAGCTGTTTTTT	CASSLVAGTTGELFF
TRBV2	16	TRBJ2-1	-	TRBD1	TGTGCCAGCAACACAGGGGGCCAAACCGCTTACAATGAGCAGTTCTTC	CASNTGGQTAYNEQFF
TRBV7-2	19	TRBJ2-7	-	TRBD1	TGTGCCAGCAGCTTAAGACCGGGACAGGGCTCTTCATCCCCCTACGAGCAGTACTTC	CASSLRPGQGSSSPYEQYF
TRBV6-1	14	TRBJ1-6	-	-	TGTGCCAGCAGTGAGTTCAGATTTAATTCACCCCTCCACTTT	CASSEFRFNSPLHF
TRBV7-8	15	TRBJ2-3	-	-	TGTGCCAGCAGCTTATATTCCGGGTTCACAGATACGCAGTATTTT	CASSLYSGFTDTQYF
TRBV19	15	TRBJ2-4	-	TRBD1	TGTGCCAGTAGTATCCCCAAGGGACAGAAAAACATTCAGTACTTC	CASSIPKGQKNIQYF
TRBV7-6	15	TRBJ1-6	-	TRBD1	TGTGCCAGCAGCTCCTACAGGGGGCAAGGTTCACCCCTCCACTTT	CASSSYRGQGSPLHF
TRBV10-3	14	TRBJ1-1	-	-	TGTGCCATCGGTGGGGGCAGGGTGAACACTGAAGCTTTCTTT	CAIGGGRVNTEAFF
TRBV7-9	16	TRBJ2-6	-	-	TGTGCCAGCAGCTTATATAGGGCCTCTGGGGCCAACGGCCTGACTTTC	CASSLYRASGANGLTF
TRBV5-8	18	TRBJ1-3	-	-	TGTGCCAGCAGCTTGGCCGGCGGGACCCTGGGCTCTGGAAACACCATATATTTT	CASSLAGGTLGSGNTIYF
TRBV6-6	12	TRBJ2-7	once	-	TGTGCCAGCAGTTACTCGAAGCGGGAGCAGTACTTC	CASSYSKREQYF
TRBV2	10	TRBJ2-1	-	-	TGTGCCAACTCCCCTAATGAGCAGTTCTTC	CANSPNEQFF
TRBV28	15	TRBJ2-1	-	-	TGTGCCAGCAACAGCCATAGCGGAAGTCTCAATGAGCAGTTCTTC	CASNSHSGSLNEQFF
TRBV9	17	TRBJ2-3	-	TRBD2	TGTGCCAGCAGCCCCCTCGACCGAGCGGGGGGGCTGGGTACGCAGTATTTT	CASSPLDRAGGLGTQYF
TRBV28	15	TRBJ1-4	-	-	TGTGCCAGCAGTACTGGAGGGGCGAGGGATGAAAAACTGTTTTTT	CASSTGGARDEKLFF
TRBV6-5	15	TRBJ2-5	-	TRBD2	TGTGCCAGCAGTTACATAGCGGGAGCAGGGGAGACCCAGTACTTC	CASSYIAGAGETQYF
TRBV28	16	TRBJ2-7	-	TRBD2	TGTGCCAGCAGTAGGGGGACTAGCGGGCCTTCCTACGAGCAGTACTTC	CASSRGTSGPSYEQYF
TRBV6-1	14	TRBJ2-5	-	-	TGTGCCAGCAGTGAAGGCCTTAGCCGCGAGACCCAGTACTTC	CASSEGLSRETQYF
TRBV7-9	13	TRBJ1-1	few	-	TGTGCCAGCAGCTTAGCCGGTTACACTGAAGCTTTCTTT	CASSLAGYTEAFF
TRBV15	12	TRBJ2-3	-	-	TGTGCCACCAGCCGCTACTTGGATACGCAGTATTTT	CATSRYLDTQYF
TRBV7-7	14	TRBJ2-1	-	-	TGTGCTAGCAGCTATAAGGCGAAGGACTATGAGCAGTTCTTC	CASSYKAKDYEQFF
TRBV27	12	TRBJ2-7	-	-	TGTGCCAGCAGTTTGCGAGTCTACGAGCAGTACTTC	CASSLRVYEQYF
TRBV5-6	15	TRBJ2-4	-	TRBD1	TGTGCCAGCAGCCTTGGGACAGTCCGGACAAACATTCAGTACTTC	CASSLGTVRTNIQYF
TRBV10-3	15	TRBJ2-7	-	TRBD2	TGTGCCATCAGTGACCTACGGACTAGCGGCTACGAGCAGTACTTC	CAISDLRTSGYEQYF
TRBV11-2	15	TRBJ2-7	-	TRBD1	TGTGCCAGCAGCTTAGGTAGCGACAGGGCCTACGAGCAGTACTTC	CASSLGSDRAYEQYF
TRBV28	15	TRBJ2-2	-	-	TGTGCCAGCAGTTATGGGGACACCATCACCGGGGAGCTGTTTTTT	CASSYGDTITGELFF
TRBV19	14	TRBJ2-3	-	TRBD2	TGTGCCAGTAGTCCCGGACTAGGAGCAGATACGCAGTATTTT	CASSPGLGADTQYF
TRBV15	12	TRBJ1-5	-	-	TGTGCCACCAGCAGAGAAGGGGGTCCCCAGCATTTT	CATSREGGPQHF
TRBV2	14	TRBJ1-4	-	-	TGTGCCAGCAGTGTCCAGACGAGGAATGAAAAACTGTTTTTT	CASSVQTRNEKLFF
TRBV7-8	13	TRBJ2-4	-	TRBD2	TGTGCCAGCAGCCCCGGCTTGGAGCGGGGAGGATACTTC	CASSPGLERGGYF